This TCR beta chain was captured in a study of identifying expanded T cells in peripheral blood. Study results and limitations: Clone count variance between approximately 2-week samples rose with total template count. Differentially abundant clones: about 1.1 between replicates, 15 to 17 at about 13 days, around 19 at four.

This table comes from immunoSEQ multiplex PCR, and its TCRdb copy is limited to in-frame clones, with some not included. The sample consists of over 70,000 clones, around nine tenths of them appearing once. Note on this clone: Its target is unknown.

Collection occurred without any documented infections or immune events in donors. Trimming cost V 6 bases and J 1 base, with 12 bases left between them. CDR1 SQVTM and CDR2 ANQGSEA come from the germline V gene. CDR3 size: 14 residues. This chain joins TRBV29-1 and TRBJ2-2; possibly TRBD1 for D (6 bases). This TCR was sampled from a person aged 18 to 75 in good health. The sample consisted of blood. The CDR3 DNA reads as TGCAGCGTAGCACGGACAGTGAACACCGGGGAGCTGTTTTTT. Amino acid sequence: CSVARTVNTGELFF.